These 18 T cell receptor beta chains originate from one sample sequenced in a study of T cell repertoires in cytomegalovirus infection. TCRdb re-called the reads through MiXCR, storing one row per CDR3 protein. Of around 310,000 distinct CDR3 sequences in the sample, 15% to 20% are singletons; the top ten hold around 11%. Material: PBMCs. The source is a human donor in good health (CMV status not recorded). Some clones in this sample may be carry-over from other donors' samples.

There are a few counts of this clonotype. The CDR3 nucleotides are TGTGCCAGCAGTTTAACCGGGACAGGGGGGGATACGCAGTATTTT. It encodes CASSLTGTGGDTQYF. The J gene is TRBJ2-3, the V gene TRBV28, with 11 bases that match TRBD1. J lost 6 bases, V lost 2 bases, and 4 bases had no gene match. The CDR3 contains 15 residues. The germline gives CDR1 MDHEN, CDR2 SYDVKM.

The table lists this clonotype with many counts. The gene calls are TRBV4-1 and TRBJ1-1; 9 nucleotides match TRBD1. The V and J ends lost 4 bases and 5 bases, in that order; junction bases with no gene match: 14. This CDR3 has 17 amino acids. The germline V gene has CDR1 MGHRA and CDR2 YSYEKL. In nucleotides, the CDR3 is TGCGCCAGCAGCCGAGGGACAGGGCGGGATGGAACAACTGAAGCTTTCTTT. It is translated as CASSRGTGRDGTTEAFF.

This clonotype has more than one count but fewer than ten. V gene TRBV5-5 combines with J gene TRBJ1-2; D remains unclear. The CDR3 totals 15 residues. Per germline, CDR1 SGHKS and CDR2 YYEKEE (reference sequence). With 0 bases removed from V and 4 bases from J, the gap between germline ends came to 13 bases. The CDR3: CASSLGSSELYGYTF. CDR3 nucleotides: TGTGCCAGCAGCTTGGGTTCCAGCGAACTCTATGGCTACACCTTC.

This clonotype has at least ten counts. This chain connects TRBV2 to TRBJ2-3; 7 bases are a match to TRBD2. The trim removed 6 bases at V and 1 base at J, leaving 4 bases unmatched. The CDR3 totals 14 residues. Germline V gives CDR1 SNHLY, CDR2 FYNNEI. CDR3 bases: TGTGCCAGCAGAGCGGGGAGGGGCACAGATACGCAGTATTTT. This encodes CASRAGRGTDTQYF.

There are a few counts of this clonotype. The V gene is TRBV27, the J gene TRBJ2-6, with D perhaps TRBD1 (6 bases). Trimming took 5 bases from V and 0 from J, leaving 14 bases between them. Germline V gives CDR1 MNHEY, CDR2 SMNVEV (reference sequence). This CDR3 has 17 amino acids. In DNA, the CDR3 is TGTGCCAGCAGTCTACGACAGGCATACTCTGGGGCCAACGTCCTGACTTTC. This codes for CASSLRQAYSGANVLTF.

The CDR3, as DNA: TGTGCCAGCCGTCCCAACGGGGATAGCAATCAGCCCCAGCATTTT. Amino acid sequence: CASRPNGDSNQPQHF. V is TRBV27 and J is TRBJ1-5; D gene unclear. Germline V lookup: CDR1 MNHEY, CDR2 SMNVEV (reference sequence). The CDR3 length is 15 residues. V was pared by 8 bases and J by 0 bases, with 14 bases between.

The chain couples TRBV7-6 to TRBJ1-1, with TRBD1 matching 7 bases. Germline-derived CDR1 and CDR2 are SGHVS and FNYEAQ. Trimming at V came to 3 bases and at J to 4 bases, leaving 14 bases not matched to a gene. The CDR3 loop spans 17 amino acids. The CDR3 reads CASSFRLNRGKATEAFF. CDR3 sequence (DNA): TGTGCCAGCAGCTTTAGGCTAAACAGGGGAAAAGCCACTGAAGCTTTCTTT. Complete variable domain (other parts from reference TRBV7-6 and TRBJ1-1): GAGVSQSPRYKVTKRGQDVALRCDPISGHVSLYWYRQALGQGPEFLTYFNYEAQQDKSGLPNDRFSAERPEGSISTLTIQRTEQRDSAMYRCASSFRLNRGKATEAFFGQGTRLTVV.

This rearrangement joins TRBV12-3 or TRBV12-4 to TRBJ1-4; TRBD1 matches at 11 bases. The V and J ends lost 3 bases and 7 bases, in that order; junction bases with no gene match: 4. The CDR3 extends over 15 amino acids. The CDR3 protein is CASSFAGTGGEKLFF. The CDR3 coding sequence is TGTGCCAGCAGTTTCGCCGGGACAGGGGGTGAAAAACTGTTTTTT.

The V and J genes are TRBV12-3 or TRBV12-4 and TRBJ1-1, with TRBD1 matching 9 bases. There are 14 residues in the CDR3. V trimming: 6 bases; J trimming: 5 bases; junction bases outside the gene matches: 7. The CDR3 DNA is TGTGCCAGCAGGACAACAGGGGGCGGAACTGAAGCTTTCTTT. This gives the protein CASRTTGGGTEAFF.

This clonotype was observed at least ten times. The V and J genes are TRBV28 and TRBJ1-6; D is possibly TRBD1 (5 bases). Trimming removed 2 bases from V and 0 bases from J, with 14 bases in between. This CDR3 is built from 18 residues. Germline values: CDR1 MDHEN, CDR2 SYDVKM. The CDR3 here is CASSLPPGQSSYNSPLHF. The CDR3 coding sequence is TGTGCCAGCAGTTTACCCCCAGGGCAAAGCTCCTATAATTCACCCCTCCACTTT. Based on the CDR3 plus reference TRBV28 and TRBJ1-6, the full variable domain is DVKVTQSSRYLVKRTGEKVFLECVQDMDHENMFWYRQDPGLGLRLIYFSYDVKMKEKGDIPEGYSVSREKKERFSLILESASTNQTSMYLCASSLPPGQSSYNSPLHFGNGTRLTVT.

This clonotype showed up just a few times. CDR3 sequence: CASRGQGAFGNYGYTF. The CDR3, as DNA: TGTGCCAGCAGAGGGCAAGGGGCGTTTGGGAACTATGGCTACACCTTC. The rearrangement joins TRBV2 to TRBJ1-2; TRBD1 is a possible D gene (5 bases). V lost 6 bases, J lost 2 bases, and 19 bases lay in between. CDR3 size: 16 residues. In germline, CDR1 is SNHLY, CDR2 FYNNEI.

The V gene is TRBV7-9, the J gene TRBJ1-1, with a weak D call TRBD1 (5 bases). Germline V gene lookup returns CDR1 SEHNR and CDR2 FQNEAQ (reference sequence). The CDR3 runs 15 residues. The germline V and J ends were trimmed by 4 bases and 4 bases, with 16 bases remaining between them. CDR3 sequence reads: CASSSPSQGFTEAFF. CDR3 nucleotide sequence: TGTGCCAGCAGCTCCCCCAGTCAGGGATTCACTGAAGCTTTCTTT.

This clonotype was counted between two and nine times. This chain joins TRBV6-5 and TRBJ1-5; D is undetermined. Germline CDR1 and CDR2: MNHEY and SVGAGI. The CDR3 spans 13 residues. V dropped 6 bases and J dropped 7 bases, with 13 bases sitting between them. CDR3 region: CASSHGPEQPQHF. The CDR3 coding sequence is TGTGCCAGCAGCCATGGACCCGAACAGCCCCAGCATTTT.

The sample holds many counts of this clonotype. Written as DNA, the CDR3 is TGTGCCAGCAGCTTAGGGCAGGGCCGGGGGACCCAGTACTTC. It is translated as CASSLGQGRGTQYF. V gene TRBV7-2 combines with J gene TRBJ2-5, with D possibly called TRBD1 or TRBD2 (5 bases each). Germline V lookup: CDR1 SGHTA, CDR2 FQGNSA. Trimming removed 1 base at V and 7 bases at J, with 13 bases between. The CDR3 has 14 amino acids. The variable domain in full, with the rest retrieved from reference TRBV7-2 and TRBJ2-5, is GAGVSQSPSNKVTEKGKDVELRCDPISGHTALYWYRQSLGQGLEFLIYFQGNSAPDKSGLPSDRFSAERTGGSVSTLTIQRTQQEDSAVYLCASSLGQGRGTQYFGPGTRLLVL.

CDR3 nucleotide sequence: TGCAGTGCTAGTTCCAGCGGGGGGGTCAAATCCTACGAGCAGTACTTC. It is translated as CSASSSGGVKSYEQYF. The chain combines TRBV20-1 with TRBJ2-7, with TRBD2 matching over 10 bases. The junction had 9 bases not matched to a gene; V was cut back by 3 bases and J by 1 base. The CDR3 loop spans 16 amino acids. Per germline, CDR1 DFQATT and CDR2 SNEGSKA (reference sequence).

This clonotype showed up many times. This chain joins TRBV7-8 and TRBJ2-3; 9 bases fit TRBD1. This CDR3 comprises 16 residues. Per germline, CDR1 SGHVS and CDR2 FQNEAQ. J was trimmed by 4 bases and V by 4 bases; bases with no gene match: 9. CDR3 sequence reads: CASSYRDRELADTQYF. CDR3 in DNA: TGTGCCAGCAGCTACCGGGACAGGGAATTGGCAGATACGCAGTATTTT.

The chain employs TRBV20-1 and TRBJ1-1; 8 positions agree with TRBD1. The CDR3 loop spans 13 amino acids. Germline CDR1 DFQATT, CDR2 SNEGSKA (reference sequence). The ends lost 6 bases at V and 11 bases at J; junction bases unmatched: 14. As DNA, the CDR3 is TGCAGTGCGCCAACGACAGGGGTGGTAGGGGCTTTCTTT. Amino acid sequence: CSAPTTGVVGAFF.

In this sample, this clonotype turned up many times. V usage is TRBV20-1 and J usage is TRBJ1-6; the match to TRBD1 covers 8 bases. Germline assignment: CDR1 DFQATT and CDR2 SNEGSKA (reference sequence). Germline trimming cut 5 bases from V and 14 bases from J; bases unmatched to any gene: 14. The CDR3 length is 14 residues. CDR3 region: CSAWGGTGGLTLHF. The CDR3 nucleotides are TGCAGTGCTTGGGGGGGGACAGGCGGTTTGACCCTCCACTTT.